Described below is a single T cell receptor beta chain sequence and its context. This entry belongs to a study of CD8 T cells in Susac syndrome. The RNA, roughly 0.5 to 1 ug, was put through reverse transcription using random hexamers. Amplification of TCR beta CDR3 spanned 54 Vbeta and 13 Jbeta via immunoSEQ multiplex PCR. TCRdb re-called the immunoSEQ multiplex PCR reads with MiXCR, one entry per CDR3 protein. The table has a few hundred thousand distinct CDR3 sequences, approximately 95% seen once. Trimming pared 4 bases from V and 2 bases from J, leaving 18 bases between. Germline values: CDR1 DFQATT, CDR2 SNEGSKA (reference sequence). CDR3 length: 15 residues. The CD8+ and CD4+ T cells were negatively isolated, with the TEMRA cells enriched by FACS.

The origin of this receptor is a human donor with multiple sclerosis. Material: CD4+ T cells from PBMCs. The chain links TRBV20-1 to TRBJ2-7; possibly TRBD1 for D (6 bases). CDR3 nucleotide sequence: TGCAGTGCTATCCAGGGGCGGCGGATACCCTACGAGCAGTACTTC. It yields the protein CSAIQGRRIPYEQYF.